One and the same sample provided the 32 T cell receptor beta chains below, sequenced in a study of cytomegalovirus exposure and HLA in healthy donors. Primers included in the PCR were 60 Vbeta and 13 Jbeta primers. Only in-frame clones appear in the TCRdb table, and some are missing; sequencing was by immunoSEQ multiplex PCR. The sample contains 100,000 to 150,000 clones, 72% of which appear only once. Sequencing input: PBMCs. The source is a man aged 25-45 years in good health and CMV-seronegative.

On this clone: Other DNA sequences of this sample code for an identical CDR3. The chain has TRBV9 and TRBJ1-2; 8 bases align to TRBD1. The CDR3 consists of 14 residues. Germline trimming cut 3 bases from V and 4 bases from J; bases unmatched to any gene: 5. CDR1 is SGDLS and CDR2 is YYNGEE in the germline V gene. The CDR3 reads CASSERTGRYGYTF. In DNA form, the CDR3 reads TGTGCCAGCAGCGAACGGACAGGGCGCTATGGCTACACCTTC.

This chain joins TRBV10-3 and TRBJ2-7; 8 nucleotides match TRBD1. The CDR3 is 14 amino acids. V lost 5 bases and J lost 3; bases outside the gene matches: 6. Looked up from germline, CDR1 is ENHRY and CDR2 is SYGVKD. The CDR3 coding sequence is TGTGCCATCAGTTCCCCGGGACAGGACTACGAGCAGTACTTC. This sequence encodes CAISSPGQDYEQYF.

The chain combines TRBV28 with TRBJ1-4; 7 bases are shared with TRBD1. With 5 bases clipped from V and 6 bases from J, the junction kept 6 bases outside the gene matches. This CDR3 spans 14 amino acids. In germline, CDR1 is MDHEN, CDR2 SYDVKM. The CDR3 nucleotides are TGTGCCAGCAGTCTACTCCAGGGGGATGAAAAACTGTTTTTT. Amino acid sequence: CASSLLQGDEKLFF.

The sample holds a few counts of this clone. The chain carries TRBV21-1 and TRBJ1-1. TRBV21-1 is a listed pseudogene. The CDR3 loop spans 16 amino acids. In DNA form, the CDR3 reads TGTGCCAGCAGCAAAGGGGGTGGGGAGTTTAACACTGAAGCTTTCTTT. Amino acids: CASSKGGGEFNTEAFF.

This chain links TRBV5-1 with TRBJ1-3; the D is unclear. V gave up 0 bases and J gave up 3 bases, with 13 bases separating them. CDR1 and CDR2 (germline): SGHRS, YFSETQ. This CDR3 comprises 16 residues. CDR3 in amino acids: CASSLVGESNGNTIYF. DNA of the CDR3: TGCGCCAGCAGCTTGGTCGGGGAGTCAAATGGAAACACCATATATTTT.

The chain is built from TRBV4-1 and TRBJ1-1, with 10 bases identical to TRBD1. Germline V CDR1 and CDR2: MGHRA, YSYEKL. This CDR3 has 16 residues. The V segment lost 0 bases and the J segment 5 bases; nucleotides outside the gene matches: 6. The CDR3 loop reads CASSQEQDRGLTEAFF. DNA of the CDR3: TGCGCCAGCAGCCAAGAACAAGACAGGGGGCTTACTGAAGCTTTCTTT.

The J gene is TRBJ2-1, the V gene TRBV27; 8 bases line up with TRBD2. This CDR3 region has 15 residues. Germline assignment: CDR1 MNHEY and CDR2 SMNVEV (reference sequence). Trimming removed 5 bases from V and 4 bases from J; junction bases left unmatched: 7. CDR3 in amino acids: CASSISGEGYNEQFF. DNA of the CDR3: TGTGCCAGCAGTATTAGCGGGGAAGGGTACAATGAGCAGTTCTTC.

This rearrangement joins TRBV2 to TRBJ2-5; 9 nucleotides agree with TRBD2. The CDR3 is 14 residues long. The J segment lost 5 bases and the V segment lost 7 bases, leaving 8 bases of the junction unmatched. Germline-derived CDR1 and CDR2 are SNHLY and FYNNEI. The CDR3 is CASNPGLASETQYF. In DNA, the CDR3 is TGTGCCAGCAACCCGGGACTAGCTTCGGAGACCCAGTACTTC.

This chain links TRBV11-3 with TRBJ1-3; tentatively, D is TRBD1 (6 bases). Germline assignment: CDR1 SGHNT and CDR2 YENEEA. V shed 4 bases and J shed 0 bases, with 10 bases lying between them. The CDR3 is made up of 15 amino acids. CDR3 in amino acids: CASSSGASSGNTIYF. In DNA form, the CDR3 reads TGTGCCAGCAGCTCAGGGGCCTCCTCTGGAAACACCATATATTTT.

The CDR3 nucleotides are TGTGCCAGCAGTGCCCCTCGGGAGGCAGATACGCAGTATTTT. Amino acid sequence: CASSAPREADTQYF. V usage is TRBV6-1 and J usage is TRBJ2-3; 7 positions agree with TRBD2. The CDR3 loop spans 14 amino acids. The trim removed 4 bases at V and 4 bases at J, leaving 5 bases unmatched. From germline, CDR1 is MNHNS and CDR2 SASEGT.

The chain employs TRBV6-5 and TRBJ2-6; D gene unclear. This CDR3 comprises 13 residues. Trimming left V 7 bases short and J 4 bases short, with 8 bases between. Germline V CDR1 and CDR2: MNHEY, SVGAGI. The DNA for the CDR3 is TGTGCCAGCACCCTCGCGGGGGCCAACGTCCTGACTTTC. It translates to CASTLAGANVLTF.

CDR3 residues: CASSPAVAPLLWEQYF. CDR3 DNA: TGCGCCAGCAGCCCGGCGGTGGCCCCACTACTATGGGAGCAGTACTTC. V usage is TRBV5-1 and J usage is TRBJ2-5, with D possibly matching TRBD2 (5 bases). V lost 4 bases to trimming and J lost 11 bases, with 27 bases between them. The CDR3 covers 16 residues. The germline V gene encodes CDR1 SGHRS and CDR2 YFSETQ.

About this clone: Other DNA sequences within the sample encode an identical CDR3. In nucleotides, the CDR3 is TGTGCCAGCTCCCCGGGACAGGGCTACAATGAGCAGTTCTTC. It encodes CASSPGQGYNEQFF. The rearrangement joins TRBV18 to TRBJ2-1; 9 bases line up with TRBD1. CDR1 and CDR2 from the germline V gene are KGHSH and LQKENI. J gave up 3 bases and V 6 bases, and 3 bases lay outside the gene matches. The CDR3 is 14 residues long.

V usage is TRBV2 and J usage is TRBJ1-4, with D hard to call. V lost 4 bases and J 4 bases, leaving 10 bases between the germline ends. Germline V gene sequence: CDR1 SNHLY, CDR2 FYNNEI. CDR3 length: 14 amino acids. The CDR3 coding sequence is TGTGCCAGCAGTGTGGGGAGTCTTAATGAAAAACTGTTTTTT. The encoded protein is CASSVGSLNEKLFF.

The chain couples TRBV6-5 to TRBJ1-2; TRBD1 aligns across 9 bases. Germline values: CDR1 MNHEY, CDR2 SVGAGI. V was pared by 6 bases and J by 6 bases, with 11 bases of the junction left unmatched. CDR3 length equals 15 residues. The DNA for the CDR3 is TGTGCCAGCAGGGGAAAGGACAGGGGATGGCATGGCTACACCTTC. It encodes CASRGKDRGWHGYTF.

Notes on this clone: Distinct nucleotide sequences in the sample also encode this CDR3. The V and J genes are TRBV5-5 and TRBJ2-6; the D is unclear. CDR3 size: 15 residues. V lost 0 bases and J 0 bases, leaving 4 bases between the germline ends. Germline V lookup: CDR1 SGHKS, CDR2 YYEKEE (reference sequence). As DNA, the CDR3 is TGTGCCAGCAGCTTGGTGAGCTCTGGGGCCAACGTCCTGACTTTC. Translated, it gives CASSLVSSGANVLTF.

CDR3 in DNA: TGTGCCAGCAGCCCAGGGCTAGAGTCGGATGGCTACACCTTC. It codes for CASSPGLESDGYTF. This chain connects TRBV6-5 to TRBJ1-2; weak D call: TRBD1 (5 bases). Germline lookup yields CDR1 MNHEY and CDR2 SVGAGI. The CDR3 loop spans 14 amino acids. V lost 6 bases and J 6 bases, leaving 17 bases between the germline ends.

This chain links TRBV6-4 with TRBJ2-3; 8 bases align to TRBD2. Germline CDR1 and CDR2: MRHNA and SNTAGT. J was trimmed by 2 bases and V by 6 bases; bases with no gene match: 10. CDR3 length: 16 residues. This chain's CDR3 is CASRPSGGGDTDTQYF. The CDR3 region has the DNA TGTGCCAGCAGACCGAGCGGGGGTGGAGACACAGATACGCAGTATTTT.

The rearrangement uses TRBV28 and TRBJ1-6; 8 bases map to TRBD1. V lost 5 bases, J lost 5 bases, and 5 bases stayed unmatched. The V gene's germline CDR1 is MDHEN and CDR2 SYDVKM. CDR3 length: 15 residues. The CDR3 spells CASSPLDRDNSPLHF. CDR3 nucleotide sequence: TGTGCCAGCAGTCCTCTGGACAGGGATAATTCACCCCTCCACTTT.

This clone turned up a few times. The J gene is TRBJ2-2, the V gene TRBV27, with D possibly matching TRBD2 (6 bases). Germline CDR1 reads MNHEY; CDR2 reads SMNVEV (reference sequence). CDR3 length equals 14 residues. The V and J ends lost 6 bases and 5 bases respectively, with 13 bases between them. Written as DNA, the CDR3 is TGTGCCAGCAGCGAGGCCGGGGGAACCGGGGAGCTGTTTTTT. It codes for CASSEAGGTGELFF.

The chain uses TRBV4-3 and TRBJ2-5; 7 bases match TRBD1. CDR1 LGHNA and CDR2 YSLEER come from the germline V gene. V shed 3 bases and J 3 bases; nucleotides not matched to a gene: 4. CDR3 length: 14 residues. The CDR3 reads CASSQHQGEETQYF. CDR3 DNA: TGCGCCAGCAGCCAGCATCAGGGGGAAGAGACCCAGTACTTC.

The V gene is TRBV7-9, the J gene TRBJ2-1; the match to TRBD1 covers 11 bases. The CDR3 covers 14 residues. With 7 bases clipped from V and 7 bases from J, the junction kept 6 bases outside the gene matches. The germline CDR1 and CDR2 sequences are SEHNR and FQNEAQ (reference sequence). This chain's CDR3 is CASNEGTGGNEQFF. CDR3 sequence (DNA): TGTGCCAGCAACGAAGGGACAGGGGGGAATGAGCAGTTCTTC.

The CDR3 is CASSLWTGTEGYTF. The CDR3, as DNA: TGCGCCAGCAGCCTATGGACAGGGACAGAGGGCTACACCTTC. The rearrangement uses TRBV5-1 and TRBJ1-2, with 8 bases lining up with TRBD1. With 4 bases clipped from V and 8 bases from J, the junction kept 10 bases outside the gene matches. Germline values: CDR1 SGHRS, CDR2 YFSETQ. The CDR3 loop spans 14 amino acids. Based on the CDR3 plus reference TRBV5-1 and TRBJ1-2, the full variable domain is KAGVTQTPRYLIKTRGQQVTLSCSPISGHRSVSWYQQTPGQGLQFLFEYFSETQRNKGNFPGRFSGRQFSNSRSEMNVSTLELGDSALYLCASSLWTGTEGYTFGSGTRLTVV.

As regards this clone: This sample includes further DNA sequences coding for the same CDR3. The rearrangement links TRBV27 to TRBJ1-1; D is perhaps TRBD1 (5 bases). Trimming pared 6 bases from V and 4 bases from J, leaving 9 bases between. Germline loops: CDR1 MNHEY, CDR2 SMNVEV (reference sequence). There are 12 residues in the CDR3. CDR3 sequence (DNA): TGTGCCAGCAGAACAGGCAGCACTGAAGCTTTCTTT. This codes for CASRTGSTEAFF.

V and J are TRBV28 and TRBJ2-2, with 10 bases fitting TRBD1. Germline V gene data show CDR1 as MDHEN and CDR2 as SYDVKM. The CDR3 covers 13 residues. V lost 11 bases and J lost 5; bases outside the gene matches: 5. This CDR3 is CASGDRGTGELFF. As DNA, the CDR3 is TGTGCCTCTGGGGACAGGGGTACCGGGGAGCTGTTTTTT.

The rearrangement joins TRBV4-3 to TRBJ2-2, with D perhaps TRBD2 (5 bases). Per germline, CDR1 LGHNA and CDR2 YSLEER. The CDR3 spans 16 residues. Trimming took off 4 bases at V and 2 bases at J, with 14 bases between the two ends. The CDR3 sequence: CASSPEPPGNTGELFF. CDR3 nucleotides: TGCGCCAGCAGCCCGGAGCCCCCGGGAAACACCGGGGAGCTGTTTTTT.

The rearrangement uses TRBV28 and TRBJ1-5; no clear D. Germline CDR1 reads MDHEN; CDR2 reads SYDVKM. The V gene lost 5 bases and the J gene lost 4 bases, with 9 bases spanning the gap. There are 13 residues in the CDR3. The CDR3: CASSPHINQPQHF. The DNA of the CDR3 is TGTGCCAGCAGTCCCCACATTAATCAGCCCCAGCATTTT.

The chain employs TRBV2 and TRBJ2-5; 9 nucleotides line up with TRBD1. Per germline, CDR1 SNHLY and CDR2 FYNNEI. The V gene end was trimmed by 8 bases and the J gene end by 4 bases; junction bases not matched to a gene: 14. CDR3 size: 16 residues. The CDR3 sequence is CASSAGTGLGGETQYF. The DNA of the CDR3 is TGTGCCAGCTCAGCGGGGACAGGGTTGGGAGGAGAGACCCAGTACTTC.

The V and J genes are TRBV10-2 and TRBJ2-7; 7 bases fit TRBD1. V shed 4 bases, J shed 2 bases, and the junction held 8 bases outside the gene matches. CDR3 length: 15 amino acids. Germline V gene lookup returns CDR1 WSHSY and CDR2 SAAADI. This CDR3 is CASSGDSFRAYEQYF. CDR3 bases: TGCGCCAGCAGTGGGGACAGTTTTAGAGCCTACGAGCAGTACTTC.

The chain employs TRBV21-1 and TRBJ2-7; TRBD1, the table's D call, was not compared with the DNA. TRBV21-1 is classified as a pseudogene. This CDR3 has 14 amino acids. In nucleotides, the CDR3 is TGTGCCAGCATCCCCTCGACATCCTCCTACGAGCAGTACTTC. Protein product: CASIPSTSSYEQYF.

The chain joins TRBV6-5 to TRBJ1-2; D is ambiguous. The CDR3 has 11 residues. The V and J ends lost 8 bases and 0 bases respectively, with 4 bases between them. In germline, CDR1 is MNHEY, CDR2 SVGAGI. CDR3 sequence: CASYSNYGYTF. CDR3 coding DNA: TGTGCCAGCTATTCTAACTATGGCTACACCTTC.

This chain uses TRBV19 with TRBJ2-7; 9 nucleotides line up with TRBD2. The J segment lost 0 bases and the V segment lost 4 bases, leaving 7 bases of the junction unmatched. Germline CDR1 reads LNHDA; CDR2 reads SQIVND (reference sequence). This CDR3 is built from 16 residues. The CDR3 loop reads CASSTYSGGYSYEQYF. In DNA, the CDR3 is TGTGCCAGTAGTACTTATAGCGGGGGCTACTCCTACGAGCAGTACTTC. Full variable domain (outside the CDR3, taken from reference TRBV19 and TRBJ2-7): DGGITQSPKYLFRKEGQNVTLSCEQNLNHDAMYWYRQDPGQGLRLIYYSQIVNDFQKGDIAEGYSVSREKKESFPLTVTSAQKNPTAFYLCASSTYSGGYSYEQYFGPGTRLTVT.